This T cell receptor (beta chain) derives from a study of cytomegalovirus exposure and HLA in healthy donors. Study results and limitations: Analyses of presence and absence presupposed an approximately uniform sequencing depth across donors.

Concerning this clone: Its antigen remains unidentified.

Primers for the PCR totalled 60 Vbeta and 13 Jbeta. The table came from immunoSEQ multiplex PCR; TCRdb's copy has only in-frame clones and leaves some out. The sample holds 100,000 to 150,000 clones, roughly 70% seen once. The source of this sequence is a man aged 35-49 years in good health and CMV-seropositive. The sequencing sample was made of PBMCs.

The CDR3 DNA reads as TGTGCCAGCAGGGGCAGGGGCAGCCTGGACTCCTACGAGCAGTACTTC. Residues: CASRGRGSLDSYEQYF. The chain is built from TRBV19 and TRBJ2-7; a weak D match, TRBD1 (6 bases). The CDR3 loop spans 16 amino acids. From germline, CDR1 is LNHDA and CDR2 SQIVND (reference sequence). Between the trimmed V and J ends, which lost 9 bases and 0 bases, there was a span of 21 bases.